This passage covers 6 T cell receptor beta chains from one sample sequenced in a study of blood T cells in healthy people across ages. Combining a sample-barcoded 5' primer with a J-beta primer mix, a second PCR ran for 7 to 11 cycles. TCRdb used MiXCR to reprocess the 5' RACE reads, holding one entry per CDR3 protein. This table has about 830,000 distinct CDR3 sequences, around 62% appearing once. Sequencing was performed on blood. The receptors were gathered from a man aged 25-45 years in good health.

In DNA, the CDR3 is TGTGCCAGCAGCCACCCTGACAGCTATGGCTACACCTTC. Translation: CASSHPDSYGYTF. This sequence joins TRBV7-6 and TRBJ1-2; weak D call: TRBD1 (5 bases). The CDR3 covers 13 residues. V was trimmed by 5 bases and J by 4 bases, leaving 11 bases between them. Germline CDR1 SGHVS, CDR2 FNYEAQ.

The genes are TRBV6-2 or TRBV6-3 and TRBJ2-1; possibly TRBD2 for D (5 bases). Trimming shortened V by 6 bases and J by 2 bases, and 20 bases separated the two germline ends. The germline V gene has CDR1 MNHEY and CDR2 SVGEGT. The CDR3 runs 17 residues. The CDR3 DNA reads TGTGCCAGCAGACCCCGTGACCGGGGAAAGGCCTACAATGAGCAGTTCTTC. Translation: CASRPRDRGKAYNEQFF.

The chain employs TRBV12-5 and TRBJ2-1, with 8 bases matching TRBD1. CDR3 length: 12 residues. The germline CDR1 and CDR2 sequences are LGHNT and FRNRAP. With V trimmed by 6 bases and J by 9 bases, 4 bases remained unmatched. The CDR3 reads CASGSTGVEQFF. Here the CDR3 DNA reads TGTGCTAGTGGCTCGACAGGGGTTGAGCAGTTCTTC.

Comment on this clonotype: At one of its ends the junction is not consistent with the germline gene, which may arise from a read error. The chain has TRBV7-2 and TRBJ2-5, with D tentatively TRBD1 or TRBD2 (5 bases each). This CDR3 spans 15 amino acids. Germline V gene data show CDR1 as SGHTA and CDR2 as FQGNSA. The CDR3 loop is CASSLEGRVGETQYF. The CDR3 region has the DNA TGCGCCAGCAGCTTAGAGGGGCGGGTTGGGGAGACCCAGTACTTC.

In this sample, this clonotype turned up once. V and J are TRBV9 and TRBJ2-7; D not certain. CDR1 is SGDLS, CDR2 YYNGEE, per germline. This CDR3 has 14 residues. The V and J ends lost 1 base and 1 base respectively, with 9 bases between them. For the CDR3, the DNA is TGTGCCAGCAGCGTAAGTAGCAATTCCTACGAGCAGTACTTC. It codes for CASSVSSNSYEQYF.

The V gene is TRBV10-3, the J gene TRBJ2-3; D ambiguous. This CDR3 comprises 14 residues. Trimming left V 2 bases short and J 6 bases short, with 12 bases between. CDR1 and CDR2 from the germline V gene are ENHRY and SYGVKD. CDR3 residues: CAISEENWADTQYF. The CDR3 region has the DNA TGTGCCATCAGTGAGGAGAACTGGGCCGATACGCAGTATTTT.